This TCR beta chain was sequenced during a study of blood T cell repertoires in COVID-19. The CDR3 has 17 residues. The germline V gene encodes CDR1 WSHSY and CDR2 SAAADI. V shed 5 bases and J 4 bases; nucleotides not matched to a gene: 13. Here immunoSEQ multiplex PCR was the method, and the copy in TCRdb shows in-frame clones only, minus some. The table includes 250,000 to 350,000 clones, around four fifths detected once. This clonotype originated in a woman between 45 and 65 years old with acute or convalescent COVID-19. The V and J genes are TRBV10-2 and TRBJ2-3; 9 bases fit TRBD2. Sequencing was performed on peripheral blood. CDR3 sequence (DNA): TGCGCCAGCAGTCTCCCCCGGCTAGCGGGATCTGCAGATACGCAGTATTTT. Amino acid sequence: CASSLPRLAGSADTQYF.